This TCR beta chain was found in a study of B cell selection in AIRE deficiency. General study findings and limits: Of some 3,300 shared Treg TCRbeta sequences, 25% to 40% were healthy-only, approximately 9% patient-only.

Some clones are missing from TCRdb's copy, which holds only in-frame ones; the method was immunoSEQ multiplex PCR. In the table there are roughly 18,000 clones, just over 90% of which are singletons. Germline V CDR1 and CDR2: MDHEN, SYDVKM. V was shortened by 4 bases and J by 5 bases, with 8 bases between the two germline ends. The CDR3 is made up of 12 amino acids. Worth noting for this clone: Its antigen is not known.

Regulatory T cells were sorted as CD4+CD25hiCD127low/negative. The clonotype originates from a human donor in good health. The V and J genes are TRBV28 and TRBJ1-2; tentatively, D is TRBD1 (5 bases). The sequenced sample was CD4+CD25+ Tregs sorted from PBMCs. The CDR3 sequence is CASSSSGYGYTF. As DNA, the CDR3 is TGTGCCAGCAGTTCTTCAGGGTATGGCTACACCTTC.